Only one count was recorded for the clone carrying this T cell receptor beta chain. The record originates from a study of blood T cell repertoires in COVID-19. The CDR3 spans 17 residues. Germline lookup yields CDR1 LGHDT and CDR2 YNNKEL (reference sequence). After removal of 3 bases from V and 5 bases from J, the junction contained 12 bases not matched to a gene. Clones were sequenced by immunoSEQ multiplex PCR, and TCRdb holds only the in-frame ones, with some missing. The table has 200,000 to 300,000 clones, roughly nine tenths seen once. The chain employs TRBV3-1 (or the pseudogene TRBV3-2) and TRBJ1-2; 10 positions match TRBD1. Sequencing input: peripheral blood. This receptor was obtained from a man in his forties who had recovered from COVID-19. For the CDR3, the DNA is TGTGCCAGCAGCCATTATCCTCAGGGACAGGGGATGTATGGCTACACCTTC. Translating gives CASSHYPQGQGMYGYTF.